The 30 T cell receptor beta chains reported below all come from one sample, sequenced in a study of graft-versus-host responses after intestinal transplantation. Assay: immunoSEQ multiplex PCR; the TCRdb copy retains only in-frame clones and omits some. The sample shows 50,000 to 75,000 clones, approximately 94% of them seen only once. No antigen has been assigned to these receptors. Sequenced here: unstimulated CD4+ T cells sorted from spleen or lymph node cells, sampled before transplant. The receptor set was obtained from a human donor who was the organ donor for an intestinal transplant.

This sequence joins TRBV11-2 and TRBJ2-3; D is uncertain. The length of the CDR3 is 12 residues. The ends were cut back, 6 bases at V and 4 bases at J, with 8 bases in the middle. Germline V gene lookup returns CDR1 SGHAT and CDR2 FQNNGV. The CDR3 nucleotides read TGTGCCAGCAGACGGACCCCAGATACGCAGTATTTT. Translated, it gives CASRRTPDTQYF.

The gene calls are TRBV5-4 and TRBJ2-7, with TRBD1 matching 10 bases. There are 15 residues in the CDR3. Losses at the gene ends were 0 bases for V and 3 bases for J; bases not matched to a gene: 3. The germline V gene encodes CDR1 SGHNT and CDR2 YYREEE (reference sequence). Here the CDR3 reads CASSLGGQGFYEQYF. DNA for the CDR3: TGTGCCAGCAGCTTGGGGGGACAGGGGTTCTACGAGCAGTACTTC.

The chain recombines TRBV5-1 with TRBJ1-3; D is uncertain. The CDR3 loop spans 15 amino acids. V was shortened by 4 bases and J by 3 bases, with 14 bases between the two germline ends. Germline V gives CDR1 SGHRS, CDR2 YFSETQ. CDR3 DNA: TGCGCCAGCAGCCCTATGCGGCCTGGTGGAAACACCATATATTTT. This codes for CASSPMRPGGNTIYF.

The rearrangement uses TRBV5-1 and TRBJ1-1; TRBD1 might be the D (5 bases). CDR3 length equals 12 residues. Germline V gene data show CDR1 as SGHRS and CDR2 as YFSETQ. The V end lost 10 bases, the J end lost 5 bases, and 15 bases lay between the germline ends. The DNA of the CDR3 is TGCGCCTCCCAAGGGGTGGGAACTGAAGCTTTCTTT. Protein sequence: CASQGVGTEAFF.

The chain recombines TRBV25-1 with TRBJ1-2, with 8 bases lining up with TRBD1. V lost 6 bases to trimming and J lost 6 bases; unmatched junction nucleotides: 6. The CDR3 length is 13 residues. The germline V gene has CDR1 MGHDK and CDR2 SYGVNS. CDR3 loop: CASSSAGGNGYTF. The DNA for the CDR3 is TGTGCCAGCAGCTCCGCAGGGGGCAATGGCTACACCTTC.

Here the CDR3 DNA reads TGTGCCAGCAGCTTGGCCGGGACAGCACCCTACGAGCAGTACTTC. Protein sequence: CASSLAGTAPYEQYF. This chain joins TRBV5-5 and TRBJ2-7, with 7 bases that match TRBD1. V lost 0 bases to trimming and J lost 2 bases; unmatched junction nucleotides: 5. CDR3 size: 15 residues. Germline values: CDR1 SGHKS, CDR2 YYEKEE (reference sequence).

This rearrangement joins TRBV5-1 to TRBJ1-1; no clear D gene. The CDR3 consists of 14 residues. Germline V lookup: CDR1 SGHRS, CDR2 YFSETQ. Trimming cost V 2 bases and J 5 bases, with 13 bases left between them. In DNA, the CDR3 is TGCGCCAGCAGCTTTGGACTTGTCGGGACTGAAGCTTTCTTT. Amino acids: CASSFGLVGTEAFF.

This clone came up a few times. This sample also contains other DNA sequences that code for the same CDR3. The V and J genes are TRBV21-1 and TRBJ2-7; the DNA was not used to check the table's D call, TRBD1. TRBV21-1 has pseudogene status. This CDR3 contains 16 residues. Here the CDR3 DNA reads TGTGCCAGCAGCAAAGCCAGAGGGACAGGGGCTCCCGAGCAGTACTTC. This codes for CASSKARGTGAPEQYF.

V usage is TRBV7-2 and J usage is TRBJ2-1, with 12 bases that match TRBD2. V trimming: 2 bases; J trimming: 7 bases; junction bases outside the gene matches: 12. The CDR3 consists of 18 residues. Germline V gene sequence: CDR1 SGHTA, CDR2 FQGNSA. In DNA form, the CDR3 reads TGTGCCAGCAGCTTATTTCGGCGTGGACTAGCGGGGTTAAATGAGCAGTTCTTC. Residues: CASSLFRRGLAGLNEQFF.

The chain links TRBV6-5 to TRBJ2-7; D remains ambiguous. Trimming left V 5 bases short and J 5 bases short, with 13 bases between. CDR1 MNHEY and CDR2 SVGAGI come from the germline V gene. The CDR3 totals 13 residues. The DNA for the CDR3 is TGTGCCAGCAGTCGACACGGGTCCGACGAGCAGTACTTC. Its protein is CASSRHGSDEQYF.

The rearrangement links TRBV29-1 to TRBJ1-2, with 9 positions matching TRBD1. The V gene's germline CDR1 is SQVTM and CDR2 ANQGSEA. V was pared by 1 base and J by 4 bases, with 4 bases of the junction left unmatched. There are 14 residues in the CDR3. This chain's CDR3 is CSVEGDRAFYGYTF. The CDR3 DNA follows: TGCAGCGTTGAAGGGGACAGGGCGTTCTATGGCTACACCTTC.

This chain joins TRBV13 and TRBJ2-2, with D perhaps TRBD1 (6 bases). V was trimmed by 3 bases and J by 1 base, leaving 12 bases between them. The CDR3 is 16 residues long. Germline lookup yields CDR1 PRHDT and CDR2 FYEKMQ (reference sequence). CDR3 nucleotides: TGTGCCAGCAGCTTCTCCGGGACAATGAACACCGGGGAGCTGTTTTTT. It yields the protein CASSFSGTMNTGELFF.

The chain recombines TRBV27 with TRBJ2-7; 7 positions agree with TRBD1. The CDR3 totals 12 residues. Trimming at V came to 2 bases and at J to 7 bases, leaving 2 bases not matched to a gene. The germline CDR1 and CDR2 sequences are MNHEY and SMNVEV (reference sequence). CDR3 in amino acids: CASSLNRGEQYF. The DNA for the CDR3 is TGTGCCAGCAGTTTAAACAGGGGAGAGCAGTACTTC.

The chain carries TRBV18 and TRBJ2-3; D might be TRBD1 (5 bases). Trimming shortened V by 8 bases and J by 0 bases, and 15 bases separated the two germline ends. The CDR3 extends over 15 amino acids. Germline CDR1 KGHSH, CDR2 LQKENI. CDR3 in amino acids: CASGGRGSSTDTQYF. CDR3 coding DNA: TGTGCCAGCGGCGGTAGGGGTTCTAGCACAGATACGCAGTATTTT.

The chain carries TRBV7-2 and TRBJ2-7; D might be TRBD2 (6 bases). This CDR3 comprises 15 residues. From germline, CDR1 is SGHTA and CDR2 FQGNSA. Trimming removed 4 bases from V and 0 bases from J, with 13 bases in between. The DNA of the CDR3 is TGTGCCAGCAGCTCCTCTCGGGGGAACTCCTACGAGCAGTACTTC. Its protein is CASSSSRGNSYEQYF.

The chain has TRBV12-5 and TRBJ2-1; TRBD1 is a possible D gene (5 bases). With 3 bases removed from V and 6 bases from J, the gap between germline ends came to 9 bases. Germline V gene data show CDR1 as LGHNT and CDR2 as FRNRAP. There are 13 residues in the CDR3. The CDR3 DNA reads as TGTGCTAGTGGTTTCAAGGGGTCCAATGAGCAGTTCTTC. Encoded protein: CASGFKGSNEQFF.

This chain connects TRBV5-6 to TRBJ1-2; 7 nucleotides agree with TRBD1. The CDR3 extends over 13 amino acids. V was clipped by 5 bases and J by 8 bases; unmatched bases: 9. Germline CDR1 reads SGHDT; CDR2 reads YYEEEE. CDR3: CASRLAGGTGYTF. The CDR3 DNA is TGTGCCAGCAGGCTGGCAGGGGGGACGGGCTACACCTTC.

This chain links TRBV5-1 with TRBJ1-2; D unclear. This CDR3 region has 19 residues. CDR1 and CDR2 (germline): SGHRS, YFSETQ. V was pared by 0 bases and J by 8 bases, with 29 bases between. The CDR3 sequence: CASSLAGLPIGPSMKGYTF. The DNA of the CDR3 is TGCGCCAGCAGCTTGGCTGGCCTGCCTATAGGGCCCTCTATGAAAGGCTACACCTTC.

In this sample, this clone turned up once. This sample includes further DNA sequences coding for the same CDR3. The chain combines TRBV10-3 with TRBJ2-1; TRBD1 or TRBD2 may be the D gene (5 bases each). This CDR3 has 16 residues. Germline CDR1 is ENHRY and CDR2 is SYGVKD. Trimming shortened V by 2 bases and J by 2 bases, and 13 bases separated the two germline ends. The CDR3 nucleotides are TGTGCCATCAGTGAGGCATCTGGGGGACCCTACAATGAGCAGTTCTTC. Translating gives CAISEASGGPYNEQFF.

This chain joins TRBV7-2 and TRBJ2-3, with D unclear. This CDR3 contains 14 residues. V was shortened by 2 bases and J by 6 bases, with 12 bases between the two germline ends. The V gene's germline CDR1 is SGHTA and CDR2 FQGNSA. CDR3 sequence reads: CASSLKGYGDTQYF. The CDR3 nucleotides are TGTGCCAGCAGCTTAAAAGGGTATGGGGATACGCAGTATTTT.

The genes are TRBV6-5 and TRBJ1-6; no definite D call. Germline CDR1 MNHEY, CDR2 SVGAGI. The CDR3 is 14 residues long. V was trimmed by 6 bases and J by 9 bases, leaving 15 bases between them. In DNA, the CDR3 is TGTGCCAGCAGATTGAACCGGGGAGGTTCACCCCTCCACTTT. It encodes CASRLNRGGSPLHF.

The chain is built from TRBV7-9 and TRBJ1-2, with D uncertain. CDR3 size: 14 residues. Per germline, CDR1 SEHNR and CDR2 FQNEAQ (reference sequence). V was pared by 5 bases and J by 0 bases, with 10 bases between. CDR3 amino acids: CASSTSGANYGYTF. The CDR3 nucleotides are TGTGCCAGCAGCACCTCAGGCGCTAACTATGGCTACACCTTC.

This chain joins TRBV7-2 and TRBJ1-3; D remains ambiguous. This CDR3 region has 14 residues. The V end lost 6 bases, the J end lost 0 bases, and 9 bases lay between the germline ends. The germline CDR1 and CDR2 sequences are SGHTA and FQGNSA. CDR3 in DNA: TGTGCCAGCAGGGAACAGCGCTCTGGAAACACCATATATTTT. Its protein product is CASREQRSGNTIYF. Full variable domain (missing parts from reference TRBV7-2 and TRBJ1-3): GAGVSQSPSNKVTEKGKDVELRCDPISGHTALYWYRQSLGQGLEFLIYFQGNSAPDKSGLPSDRFSAERTGGSVSTLTIQRTQQEDSAVYLCASREQRSGNTIYFGEGSWLTVV.

This clone showed up just once. V usage is TRBV5-1 and J usage is TRBJ2-7; 8 bases match TRBD1. The CDR3 is made up of 21 amino acids. Germline values: CDR1 SGHRS, CDR2 YFSETQ. The V gene end was trimmed by 2 bases and the J gene end by 2 bases; junction bases not matched to a gene: 24. CDR3 protein: CASSFLPGDSTGGYNPYEQYF. The CDR3 bases are TGCGCCAGCAGCTTCCTCCCCGGGGACTCAACAGGGGGGTATAACCCCTACGAGCAGTACTTC.

The rearrangement links TRBV15 to TRBJ1-1, with D uncertain. The V end was cut by 5 bases, the J end by 3 bases, with 13 bases between. CDR3 size: 14 residues. Germline V CDR1 and CDR2: LNHNV, YYDKDF (reference sequence). This chain's CDR3 is CATSGKTPYTEAFF. CDR3 DNA sequence: TGTGCCACCAGCGGTAAGACCCCTTACACTGAAGCTTTCTTT.

The V call is TRBV10-3, the J call TRBJ2-6, with 9 bases aligning to TRBD1. The CDR3 sequence is 18 residues long. V lost 6 bases and J lost 1; bases outside the gene matches: 10. Looked up from germline, CDR1 is ENHRY and CDR2 is SYGVKD. As DNA, the CDR3 is TGTGCCATCAGCGCGCGGGACAGGGAGCCTTCTGGGGCCAACGTCCTGACTTTC. This translates into CAISARDREPSGANVLTF.

The V and J genes are TRBV2 and TRBJ2-7; the match to TRBD2 covers 10 bases. Germline V gene lookup returns CDR1 SNHLY and CDR2 FYNNEI. The CDR3 length is 14 residues. V lost 4 bases, J lost 5 bases, and 5 bases stayed unmatched. The CDR3 reads CASSGFLAGDEQYF. The CDR3 DNA reads TGTGCCAGCAGTGGGTTTCTAGCGGGGGACGAGCAGTACTTC.

V and J are TRBV7-9 and TRBJ2-3; a possible D gene is TRBD2 (6 bases). The CDR3 runs to 17 residues. Per germline, CDR1 SEHNR and CDR2 FQNEAQ (reference sequence). V was shortened by 4 bases and J by 2 bases, with 19 bases between the two germline ends. This CDR3 reads CASSWSTGRGFTDTQYF. CDR3 nucleotides: TGTGCCAGCAGCTGGTCTACTGGGCGGGGATTCACAGATACGCAGTATTTT.

V gene TRBV6-6 combines with J gene TRBJ2-7, with D uncertain. Germline lookup yields CDR1 MNHNY and CDR2 SVGAGI (reference sequence). The CDR3 is made up of 13 amino acids. V lost 0 bases and J lost 4, with 7 bases in between. The chain's CDR3 is CASSYSVFYEQYF. CDR3 coding DNA: TGTGCCAGCAGTTACTCCGTTTTTTACGAGCAGTACTTC.

The chain couples TRBV5-6 to TRBJ1-6, with 9 bases that match TRBD1. Germline V gene lookup returns CDR1 SGHDT and CDR2 YYEEEE. The junction had 3 bases not matched to a gene; V was cut back by 2 bases and J by 3 bases. The CDR3 totals 16 residues. CDR3 nucleotides: TGTGCCAGCAGCTTAGAGACAGGGGGCTATAATTCACCCCTCCACTTT. Encoded protein: CASSLETGGYNSPLHF.